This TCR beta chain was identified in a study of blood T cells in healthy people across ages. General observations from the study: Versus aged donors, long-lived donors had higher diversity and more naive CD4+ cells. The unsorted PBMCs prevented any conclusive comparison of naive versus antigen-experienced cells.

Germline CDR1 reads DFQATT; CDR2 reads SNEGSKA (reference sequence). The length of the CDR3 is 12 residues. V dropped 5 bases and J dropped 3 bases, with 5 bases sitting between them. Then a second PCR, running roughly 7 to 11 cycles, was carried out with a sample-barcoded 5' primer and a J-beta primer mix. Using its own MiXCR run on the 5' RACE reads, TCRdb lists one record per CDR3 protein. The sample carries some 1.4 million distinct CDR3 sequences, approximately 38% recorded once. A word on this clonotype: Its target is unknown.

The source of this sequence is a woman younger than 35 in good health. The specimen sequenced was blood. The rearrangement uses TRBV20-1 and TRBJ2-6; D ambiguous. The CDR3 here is CSASGGANVLTF. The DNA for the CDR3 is TGCAGTGCTTCAGGTGGGGCCAACGTCCTGACTTTC.